Listed below are T cell receptor beta chains from one sample, sequenced in a study of shared clonotypes between healthy human individuals. Sequencing used immunoSEQ multiplex PCR; TCRdb keeps in-frame clones, though not all of them. Among hundreds of thousands of clones listed, roughly 78% were seen once. Sequencing input: memory CD4+ T cells sorted from blood. Source of these receptors: a woman aged 25 to 39 in good health. Each CDR3 is given with its conserved first and last residue.

CDR3 length,J gene,V gene,CDR3 protein
16,TRBJ2-7,TRBV4-1,CASSQDNYRSSYEQYF
15,TRBJ1-4,TRBV5-1,CASSLDPGNNEKLFF
15,TRBJ1-1,TRBV6-1,CASSVMGGVDTEAFF
13,TRBJ1-2,TRBV6-5,CASSHDRADGYTF
13,TRBJ2-2,TRBV29-1,CSADRGHTGELFF
17,TRBJ1-2,TRBV5-1,CASSVTGTPGVSYGYTF
14,TRBJ1-1,TRBV10-3,CAISGQGMNTEAFF
12,TRBJ2-7,TRBV6-1,CASRGESYEQYF
14,TRBJ2-7,TRBV29-1,CSLGASGLTYEQYF
14,TRBJ2-3,TRBV27,CASSSRVVSDTQYF
16,TRBJ1-4,TRBV2,CASRPRQGARGEKLFF
13,TRBJ2-7,TRBV11-2,CASSLGQFNEQYF
16,TRBJ1-3,TRBV30,CAFRRGSLYSGNTIYF
15,TRBJ2-1,TRBV4-1,CASSQEAMLYNEQFF
15,TRBJ1-2,TRBV6-6,CASRHHDRDNYGYTF
13,TRBJ2-7,TRBV28,CASSFKGGYEQYF
13,TRBJ2-7,TRBV5-4,CASSSDWAYEQYF
13,TRBJ1-2,TRBV6-4,CASSRDSNYGYTF
13,TRBJ2-3,TRBV15,CATSRVEGDTQYF
14,TRBJ2-7,TRBV4-1,CASSLDRARDEQYF
17,TRBJ2-5,TRBV10-3,CASSRDTSGRGRETQYF
17,TRBJ2-2,TRBV18,CASSPWSSGLNTGELFF
16,TRBJ2-1,TRBV7-3,CASSSAPSGSYNEQFF
12,TRBJ1-5,TRBV28,CASSLLNQPQHF
11,TRBJ1-5,TRBV21-1,CASSRNQPQHF
16,TRBJ2-7,TRBV7-9,CASSSEGLAGTYEQYF
13,TRBJ2-7,TRBV28,CASSFNAYYEQYF
15,TRBJ2-3,TRBV21-1,CASSLRTGGVDTQYF